This is a list of T cell receptor beta chains from one sample in a study of blood T cell repertoires in COVID-19. The method was immunoSEQ multiplex PCR; TCRdb's version includes in-frame clones alone and lacks a portion of them. The repertoire holds approximately 35,000 clones, with around 90% as singletons. Sequencing input: peripheral blood. The receptors were gathered from a human donor in a cohort sampled during active COVID-19. CDR3s include the opening cysteine and the closing phenylalanine or tryptophan. The D gene is left open where the match is weak.

d_call: TRBD1
v_call: TRBV9
j_call: TRBJ1-6
cdr3_aa: CASSVTGTANSPLHF
cdr3_nt: TGTGCCAGCAGCGTAACCGGGACAGCTAATTCACCCCTCCACTTT

d_call: NA
v_call: TRBV6-5
j_call: TRBJ1-2
cdr3_aa: CASSPPGYYGYTF
cdr3_nt: TGTGCCAGCAGTCCCCCAGGGTACTATGGCTACACCTTC

d_call: TRBD1
v_call: TRBV6-6
j_call: TRBJ2-7
cdr3_aa: CASSYRWTGNVVQYF
cdr3_nt: TGTGCCAGCAGTTACCGTTGGACAGGGAACGTTGTGCAGTACTTC

d_call: TRBD2
v_call: TRBV28
j_call: TRBJ2-1
cdr3_aa: CASSFGTSGYYNEQFF
cdr3_nt: TGTGCCAGCAGTTTCGGGACTAGCGGCTACTACAATGAGCAGTTCTTC

d_call: NA
v_call: TRBV24-1
j_call: TRBJ1-3
cdr3_aa: CATSEGAGNTIYF
cdr3_nt: TGTGCCACCAGTGAAGGGGCTGGAAACACCATATATTTT

d_call: NA
v_call: TRBV19
j_call: TRBJ1-2
cdr3_aa: CASSPGHGNYGYTF
cdr3_nt: TGTGCCAGTAGTCCCGGACACGGTAACTATGGCTACACCTTC

d_call: TRBD2
v_call: TRBV5-1
j_call: TRBJ2-1
cdr3_aa: CASSLAPSGGPYNEQFF
cdr3_nt: TGCGCCAGCAGCTTGGCCCCTAGCGGGGGGCCCTACAATGAGCAGTTCTTC

d_call: TRBD1
v_call: TRBV2
j_call: TRBJ1-5
cdr3_aa: CASGTGDNQPQHF
cdr3_nt: TGTGCCAGCGGTACAGGGGACAATCAGCCCCAGCATTTT

d_call: NA
v_call: TRBV4-1
j_call: TRBJ1-1
cdr3_aa: CASSQGQERWGTEAFF
cdr3_nt: TGCGCCAGCAGCCAAGGACAGGAGCGATGGGGCACTGAAGCTTTCTTT

d_call: NA
v_call: TRBV4-1
j_call: TRBJ2-4
cdr3_aa: CASSQVSPRDIQYF
cdr3_nt: TGCGCCAGCAGCCAAGTGAGCCCGCGGGACATTCAGTACTTC

d_call: TRBD1
v_call: TRBV7-9
j_call: TRBJ1-2
cdr3_aa: CASSSTGLRTNYGYTF
cdr3_nt: TGTGCCAGCAGTTCGACAGGGTTAAGGACTAACTATGGCTACACCTTC

d_call: NA
v_call: TRBV28
j_call: TRBJ2-1
cdr3_aa: CASSFSPSPRTVSSYNEQFF
cdr3_nt: TGTGCCAGCAGTTTTTCCCCATCACCACGTACAGTGAGCTCCTACAATGAGCAGTTCTTC

d_call: TRBD2
v_call: TRBV6-2/TRBV6-3
j_call: TRBJ2-2
cdr3_aa: CASSYVGAGAGELFF
cdr3_nt: TGTGCCAGCAGTTACGTTGGGGCGGGGGCCGGGGAGCTGTTTTTT